The clone carrying this TCR beta chain occurred a few times. Its specificity is unknown. Cells sorted as Tregs were CD4+, CD25+ and CD127-/low. This CDR3 has 16 residues. V dropped 3 bases and J dropped 1 base, with 11 bases sitting between them. Germline V lookup: CDR1 KGHDR, CDR2 SFDVKD. Study observations and caveats: Tumor Tregs overlapped most with tumor, then blood, naive CD4+ cells.

Constant-region reverse primers amplified full-length variable regions, followed by semi-nested Nested Universal Primer A PCR. TCRdb ran MiXCR on the 5' RACE reads and lists one entry per CDR3 protein. Here the sample spans fewer than 50,000 distinct CDR3 sequences, around a fifth being singletons. V and J are TRBV24-1 and TRBJ2-2; TRBD1 is a possible D gene (5 bases). This receptor was obtained from a female donor with breast cancer. Input material: Tregs sorted from a lymph node. CDR3 sequence: CATSDPVTGNTGELFF. The CDR3 DNA follows: TGTGCCACCAGTGATCCAGTAACAGGGAACACCGGGGAGCTGTTTTTT.